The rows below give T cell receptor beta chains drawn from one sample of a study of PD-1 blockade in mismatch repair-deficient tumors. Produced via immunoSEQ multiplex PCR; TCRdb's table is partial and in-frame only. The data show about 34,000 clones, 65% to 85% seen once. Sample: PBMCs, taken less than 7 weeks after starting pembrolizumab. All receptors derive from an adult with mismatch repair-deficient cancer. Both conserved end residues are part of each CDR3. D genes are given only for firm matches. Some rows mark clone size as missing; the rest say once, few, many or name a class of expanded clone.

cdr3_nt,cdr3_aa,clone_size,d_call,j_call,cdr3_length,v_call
TGTGCCAGCAGATCACTAGCGGGCTTGGAGACCCAGTACTTC,CASRSLAGLETQYF,-,TRBD2,TRBJ2-5,14,TRBV7-9
TGCGCCAGCAGCTCGACCTTCACCGGGACATCTGGTGACTACAATGAGCAGTTCTTC,CASSSTFTGTSGDYNEQFF,-,-,TRBJ2-1,19,TRBV5-1
TGTGCCAGCAGCCAACGACAGGACTTTGAAAAACTGTTTTTT,CASSQRQDFEKLFF,-,-,TRBJ1-4,14,TRBV7-9
TGTGCCAGCAGCCAAGATGATAGCGGGTTCAATCCTCCCTACGAGCAGTACTTC,CASSQDDSGFNPPYEQYF,-,TRBD2,TRBJ2-7,18,TRBV4-2
TGCGCCAGCAGCTATTCCGGGACAGGGACCTACGAGCAGTACTTC,CASSYSGTGTYEQYF,-,TRBD1,TRBJ2-7,15,TRBV5-1
TGCGCCAGCAGCATAGGACAGGGCTTACAAGAGACCCAGTACTTC,CASSIGQGLQETQYF,-,TRBD1,TRBJ2-5,15,TRBV5-1
TGTGCCAGCAGCTTTCAGGGCTACGAGCAGTACTTC,CASSFQGYEQYF,medium-sized,-,TRBJ2-7,12,TRBV7-9
TGTGCCAGCAGCTTAGACGCGGGGCGCGGCACCGGGGAGCTGTTTTTT,CASSLDAGRGTGELFF,-,-,TRBJ2-2,16,TRBV7-7
TGTGCCAGCAGCTTAGCCGGGACAGGGGGCACTCAGCCCCAGCATTTT,CASSLAGTGGTQPQHF,-,TRBD1,TRBJ1-5,16,TRBV7-9
TGTGCCAGCAGTTACCCCCGGGCTAGCGGGAGTTACGAGCAGTACTTC,CASSYPRASGSYEQYF,-,TRBD2,TRBJ2-7,16,TRBV6-5
TGTGCCAGCAGCCTTCAGCGGGCAGGACAAGAGACCCAGTACTTC,CASSLQRAGQETQYF,-,-,TRBJ2-5,15,TRBV11-3
TGTGCCAGCAGCTCACAGACAGGGGAAGAGACCCAGTACTTC,CASSSQTGEETQYF,-,TRBD1,TRBJ2-5,14,TRBV7-9
TGTGCCAGCAGCTTGTCCAGGGTCCTGAATCAGCCCCAGCATTTT,CASSLSRVLNQPQHF,-,-,TRBJ1-5,15,TRBV5-5
TGTGCCAGCAATATCCGACAGGGGGTAACCTACGAGCAGTACTTC,CASNIRQGVTYEQYF,-,TRBD1,TRBJ2-7,15,TRBV6-1
TGTGCCAGCTCAAGGGACAGGGCGAATGAAAAACTGTTTTTT,CASSRDRANEKLFF,-,TRBD1,TRBJ1-4,14,TRBV18
TGTGCCAGCAGTTTTGGTCTAGCGGCTCCCTACGAGCAGTACTTC,CASSFGLAAPYEQYF,-,TRBD2,TRBJ2-7,15,TRBV27
TGTGCCAGCAGCCGTAGGCTAGGCAATCAGCCCCAGCATTTT,CASSRRLGNQPQHF,-,-,TRBJ1-5,14,TRBV5-6
TGTGCCAGCAGCAAAACTTTTTTGGGCACTAGCGGGCTATACGAGCAGTACTTC,CASSKTFLGTSGLYEQYF,few,-,TRBJ2-7,18,TRBV12-1
TGCAGCGTTGCGAGGGACAGGCGAAACACTGAAGCTTTCTTT,CSVARDRRNTEAFF,once,TRBD1,TRBJ1-1,14,TRBV29-1
TGTGCCAGCAGCGGGGGGGGCGGGAGGGCCACCTACAATGAGCAGTTCTTC,CASSGGGGRATYNEQFF,-,TRBD2,TRBJ2-1,17,TRBV9
TGTGCCTTTCGGACTAGCCCGGAGGATACGCAGTATTTT,CAFRTSPEDTQYF,-,TRBD2,TRBJ2-3,13,TRBV2
TGCGCCAGCAGCTTGGACAGGGAATATATCTATGGCTACACCTTC,CASSLDREYIYGYTF,-,-,TRBJ1-2,15,TRBV5-1
TGCGCCAGCAGCTTGGCGGCTAGCGGGAGTAGCACAGATACGCAGTATTTT,CASSLAASGSSTDTQYF,-,TRBD2,TRBJ2-3,17,TRBV5-1
TGTGCCAGCAGTGCTTCTTGGAGGGGGACAGCAATTTCTGGGGCCAACGTCCTGACTTTC,CASSASWRGTAISGANVLTF,-,-,TRBJ2-6,20,TRBV2
TGTGCCAGCAGCGTAGGGAGCGGCTGGCCCAACACTGAAGCTTTCTTT,CASSVGSGWPNTEAFF,-,-,TRBJ1-1,16,TRBV9
-,CASSLVVGTGSFF,few,-,TRBJ2-7,13,TRBV7-9
TGTGCCAGCAGCTTTAGGACTAGCGATCCCCGGGGCTCCTACAATGAGCAGTTCTTC,CASSFRTSDPRGSYNEQFF,-,TRBD2,TRBJ2-1,19,TRBV7-6
TGTGCCAGCAGTTTAAGGCGGGAGGGACTAATTTACGAGCAGTACTTC,CASSLRREGLIYEQYF,-,TRBD2,TRBJ2-7,16,TRBV27
TGCGCCAGCAGCTTTACGTATGAGGGAGTCCCCACCGGGGAGCTGTTTTTT,CASSFTYEGVPTGELFF,-,-,TRBJ2-2,17,TRBV5-1
TGTGCCAGCAGTTGGACAGGCTCTTACGAGCAGTACTTC,CASSWTGSYEQYF,-,TRBD1,TRBJ2-7,13,TRBV27
TGTGCCAGCAGCAAAGTGCCCGATCGCGGTGAGCAGTTCTTC,CASSKVPDRGEQFF,-,-,TRBJ2-1,14,TRBV21-1
TGTGCCAGCAGGCAACTAGCGGCCCCAGGGTTCTTC,CASRQLAAPGFF,-,TRBD2,TRBJ2-1,12,TRBV27